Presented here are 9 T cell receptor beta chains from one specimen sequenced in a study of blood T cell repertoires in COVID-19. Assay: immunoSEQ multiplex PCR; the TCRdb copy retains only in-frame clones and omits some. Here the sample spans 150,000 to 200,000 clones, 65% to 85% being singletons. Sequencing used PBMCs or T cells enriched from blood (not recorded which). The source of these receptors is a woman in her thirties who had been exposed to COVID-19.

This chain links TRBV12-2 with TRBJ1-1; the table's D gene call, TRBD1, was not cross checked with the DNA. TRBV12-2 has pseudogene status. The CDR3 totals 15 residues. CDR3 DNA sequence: TGTGCAAGTCGAAAACGACAGGGGATGAACACTGAAGCTTTCTTT. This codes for CASRKRQGMNTEAFF.

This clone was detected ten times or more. The CDR3 sequence: CAWSKGQGLAKNIQYF. The CDR3 region has the DNA TGTGCCTGGAGTAAGGGACAGGGGTTGGCCAAAAACATTCAGTACTTC. The chain recombines TRBV30 with TRBJ2-4; TRBD1 aligns across 10 bases. Trimming cost V 2 bases and J 1 base; bases outside gene matches: 5. The CDR3 covers 16 residues. In germline, CDR1 is GTSNPN, CDR2 SVGIG (reference sequence). Variable domain in full (rest from reference TRBV30 and TRBJ2-4): SQTIHQWPATLVQPVGSPLSLECTVEGTSNPNLYWYRQAAGRGLQLLFYSVGIGQISSEVPQNLSASRPQDRQFILSSKKLLLSDSGFYLCAWSKGQGLAKNIQYFGAGTRLSVL.

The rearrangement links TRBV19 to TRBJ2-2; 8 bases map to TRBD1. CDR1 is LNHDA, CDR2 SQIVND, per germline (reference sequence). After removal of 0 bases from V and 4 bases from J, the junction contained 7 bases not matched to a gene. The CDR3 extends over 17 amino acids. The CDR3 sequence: CASSIDMTGAFTGELFF. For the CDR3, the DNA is TGTGCCAGTAGTATAGATATGACAGGGGCCTTCACCGGGGAGCTGTTTTTT.

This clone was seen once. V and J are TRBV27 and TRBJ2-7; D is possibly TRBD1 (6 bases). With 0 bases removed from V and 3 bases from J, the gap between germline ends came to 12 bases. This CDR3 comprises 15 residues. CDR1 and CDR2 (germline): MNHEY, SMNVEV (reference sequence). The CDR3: CASSLSAGEVYEQYF. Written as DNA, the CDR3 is TGTGCCAGCAGTTTATCGGCAGGGGAAGTCTACGAGCAGTACTTC.

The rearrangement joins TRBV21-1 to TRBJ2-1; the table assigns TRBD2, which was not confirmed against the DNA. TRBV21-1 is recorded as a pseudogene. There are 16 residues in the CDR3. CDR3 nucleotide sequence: TGTGCCAGCAGCAAAGCGGAAAGCGGGTCCTACAATGAGCAGTTCTTC. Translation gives CASSKAESGSYNEQFF.

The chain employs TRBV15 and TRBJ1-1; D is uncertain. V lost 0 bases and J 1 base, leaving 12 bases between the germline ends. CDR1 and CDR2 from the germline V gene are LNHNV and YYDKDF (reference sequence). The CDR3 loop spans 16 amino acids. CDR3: CATSRDPGYRNTEAFF. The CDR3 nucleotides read TGTGCCACCAGCAGAGATCCCGGGTACCGGAACACTGAAGCTTTCTTT.

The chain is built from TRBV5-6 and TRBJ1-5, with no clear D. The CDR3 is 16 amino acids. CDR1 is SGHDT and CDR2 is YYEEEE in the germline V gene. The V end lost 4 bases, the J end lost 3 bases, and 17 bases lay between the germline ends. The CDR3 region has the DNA TGTGCCAGCAGCCTATTTGATACCGGGGACAATCAGCCCCAGCATTTT. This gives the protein CASSLFDTGDNQPQHF. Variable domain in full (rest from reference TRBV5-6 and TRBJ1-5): DAGVTQSPTHLIKTRGQQVTLRCSPKSGHDTVSWYQQALGQGPQFIFQYYEEEERQRGNFPDRFSGHQFPNYSSELNVNALLLGDSALYLCASSLFDTGDNQPQHFGDGTRLSIL.

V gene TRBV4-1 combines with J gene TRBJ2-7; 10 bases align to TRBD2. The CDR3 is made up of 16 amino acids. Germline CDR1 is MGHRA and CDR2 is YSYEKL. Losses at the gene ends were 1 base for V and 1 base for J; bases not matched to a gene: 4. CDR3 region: CASSQALAGVSYEQYF. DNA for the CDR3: TGCGCCAGCAGCCAAGCCCTAGCGGGGGTATCCTACGAGCAGTACTTC.

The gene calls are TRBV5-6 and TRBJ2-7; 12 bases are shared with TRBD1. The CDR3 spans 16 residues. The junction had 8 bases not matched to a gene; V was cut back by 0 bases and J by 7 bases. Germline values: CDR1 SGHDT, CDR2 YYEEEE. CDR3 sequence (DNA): TGTGCCAGCAGCTTGGTTCAGGGACAGGGGGCTCGGGAGCAGTACTTC. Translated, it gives CASSLVQGQGAREQYF.